The 2 T cell receptor beta chains below all came from one sample that was sequenced in a study of blood T cell repertoires in COVID-19. Sequencing used immunoSEQ multiplex PCR; TCRdb keeps in-frame clones, though not all of them. The sample consists of about 370,000 clones, 80% to 90% of them appearing once. Material for sequencing was PBMCs or T cells enriched from blood (not recorded which). These TCRs come from a man younger than 35 who had recovered from COVID-19.

The chain recombines TRBV19 with TRBJ1-1, with 7 bases that match TRBD1. The CDR3 runs 15 residues. CDR1 and CDR2 (germline): LNHDA, SQIVND (reference sequence). The junction had 13 bases not matched to a gene; V was cut back by 7 bases and J by 5 bases. The chain's CDR3 is CASNPIDQGGTEAFF. Here the CDR3 DNA reads TGTGCCAGTAACCCGATCGACCAGGGGGGAACTGAAGCTTTCTTT.

The rearrangement uses TRBV21-1 and TRBJ2-7; the table gives TRBD1 as D, unverified against the DNA. TRBV21-1 is described as a pseudogene. The CDR3 has 16 amino acids. CDR3 sequence: CASSRIADRISYEQYF. The CDR3 bases are TGTGCCAGCAGCAGAATCGCGGACAGGATTTCCTACGAGCAGTACTTC.